This T cell receptor (beta chain) appears in the sequencing data of a study of T cells in Graves' hyperthyroidism and ophthalmopathy. General study points: A model of 13 V-J features distinguished ophthalmopathy from stable hyperthyroidism.

V gave up 3 bases and J gave up 7 bases; unmatched junction bases: 3. The CDR3 consists of 13 residues. Per germline, CDR1 SGHAT and CDR2 FQNNGV. Patients showing uncontrolled infection, other autoimmune disease, pregnancy or lactation were ineligible. Fresh peripheral blood, approximately 9.6 ml, yielded the PBMCs. This clonotype has a count of ten or more. Its antigen is unidentified. TCR beta CDR3 region amplification was performed from RNA transcripts. Primed by the HTBI set, a first-round RT-PCR was run on the TCR CDR3. TCRdb itself ran the multiplex PCR reads through MiXCR, one entry per CDR3 protein. The repertoire includes 350,000 to 400,000 distinct CDR3 sequences, approximately 15% of them detected once, and 8% to 13% sits in the top ten.

The specimen sequenced was blood. The chain carries TRBV11-2 and TRBJ1-1; TRBD1 aligns across 9 bases. The sequence came from a woman aged 55 to 70 with Graves' hyperthyroidism. The CDR3 region is CASSFGQGSEAFF. For the CDR3, the DNA is TGTGCCAGCAGCTTCGGACAGGGGAGTGAAGCTTTCTTT.